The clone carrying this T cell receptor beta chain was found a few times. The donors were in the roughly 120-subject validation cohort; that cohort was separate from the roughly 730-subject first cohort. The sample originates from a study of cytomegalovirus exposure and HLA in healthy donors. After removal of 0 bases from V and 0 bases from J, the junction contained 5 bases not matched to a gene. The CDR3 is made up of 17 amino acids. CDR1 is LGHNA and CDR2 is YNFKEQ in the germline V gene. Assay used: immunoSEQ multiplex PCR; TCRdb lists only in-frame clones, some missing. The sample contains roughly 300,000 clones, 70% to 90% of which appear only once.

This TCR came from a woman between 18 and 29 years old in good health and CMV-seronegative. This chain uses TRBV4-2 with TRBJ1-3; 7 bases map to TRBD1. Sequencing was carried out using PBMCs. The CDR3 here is CASSQETGKFSGNTIYF. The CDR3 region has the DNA TGTGCCAGCAGCCAAGAGACAGGGAAATTCTCTGGAAACACCATATATTTT.